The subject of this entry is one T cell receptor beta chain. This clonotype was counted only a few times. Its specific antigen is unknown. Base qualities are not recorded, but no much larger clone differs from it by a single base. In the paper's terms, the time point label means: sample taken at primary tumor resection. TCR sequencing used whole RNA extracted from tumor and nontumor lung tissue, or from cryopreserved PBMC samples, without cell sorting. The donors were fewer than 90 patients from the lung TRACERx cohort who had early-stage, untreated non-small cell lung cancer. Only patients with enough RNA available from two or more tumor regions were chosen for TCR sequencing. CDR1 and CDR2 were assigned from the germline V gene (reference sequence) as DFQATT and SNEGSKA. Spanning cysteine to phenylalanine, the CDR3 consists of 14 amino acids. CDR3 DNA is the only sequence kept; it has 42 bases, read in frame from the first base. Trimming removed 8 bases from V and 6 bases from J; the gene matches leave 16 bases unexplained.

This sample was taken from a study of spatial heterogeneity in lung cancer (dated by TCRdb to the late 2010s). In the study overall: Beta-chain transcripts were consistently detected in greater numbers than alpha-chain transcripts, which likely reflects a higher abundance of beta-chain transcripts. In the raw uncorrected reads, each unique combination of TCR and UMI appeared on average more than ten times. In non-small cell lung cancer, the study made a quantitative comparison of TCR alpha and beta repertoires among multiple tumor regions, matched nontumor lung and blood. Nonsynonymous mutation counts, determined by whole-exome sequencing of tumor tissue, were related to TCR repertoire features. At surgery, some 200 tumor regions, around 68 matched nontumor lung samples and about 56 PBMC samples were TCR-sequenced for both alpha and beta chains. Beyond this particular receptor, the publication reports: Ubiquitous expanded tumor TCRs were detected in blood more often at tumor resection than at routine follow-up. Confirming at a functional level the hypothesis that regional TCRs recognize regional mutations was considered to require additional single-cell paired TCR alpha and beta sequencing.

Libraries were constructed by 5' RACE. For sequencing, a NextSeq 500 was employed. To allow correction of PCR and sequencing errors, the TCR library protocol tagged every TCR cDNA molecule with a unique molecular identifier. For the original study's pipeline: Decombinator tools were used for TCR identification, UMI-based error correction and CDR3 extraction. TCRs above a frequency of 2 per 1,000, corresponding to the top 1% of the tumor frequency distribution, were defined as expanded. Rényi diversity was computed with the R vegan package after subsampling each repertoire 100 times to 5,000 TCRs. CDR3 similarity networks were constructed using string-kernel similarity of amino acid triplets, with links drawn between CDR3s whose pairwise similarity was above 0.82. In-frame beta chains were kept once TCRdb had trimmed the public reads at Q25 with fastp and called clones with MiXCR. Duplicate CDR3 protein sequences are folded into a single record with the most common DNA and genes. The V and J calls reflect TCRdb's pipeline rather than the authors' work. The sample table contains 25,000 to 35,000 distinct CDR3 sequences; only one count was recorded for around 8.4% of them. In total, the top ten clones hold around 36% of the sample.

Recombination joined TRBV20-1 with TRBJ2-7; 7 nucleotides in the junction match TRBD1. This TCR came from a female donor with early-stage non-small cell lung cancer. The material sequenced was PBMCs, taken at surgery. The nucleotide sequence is TGCAGTTTGTTGACTCGAGGGGGCGATGCCGAGCAGTACTTC. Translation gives CSLLTRGGDAEQYF.